This T cell receptor (beta chain) was captured by sequencing in a study of blood T cell repertoires in COVID-19. On the study more broadly: Samples representing acute and convalescent COVID-19 were sourced from the United States, Italy and Spain. Sample material is recorded as cDNA or gDNA derived from T cells, B-cell-depleted T cells, or PBMCs.

In the source study's methods: Cell counts per sample came from amplifying reference gene primers. The method was immunoSEQ multiplex PCR; TCRdb's version includes in-frame clones alone and lacks a portion of them. That table furnishes V, J and clone size, whereas the DNA furnished D and trimming. This sample yields roughly 57,000 clones, of which around nine tenths are seen a single time; approximately 6.5% belongs to the top ten. During active infection, Seattle patients enrolled and were then monitored through disease. This receptor was identified in an older woman with COVID-19, enrolled during active disease. Sequencing was done on a sample of peripheral blood.

CDR3 region: CASNRGVNTEAFF. Here the CDR3 DNA reads TGTGCCAGCAACCGGGGGGTGAACACTGAAGCTTTCTTT. V usage is TRBV9 and J usage is TRBJ1-1, with D perhaps TRBD1 (5 bases). The CDR3 sequence is 13 residues long. V shed 6 bases and J shed 0 bases, with 9 bases lying between them. The germline V gene encodes CDR1 SGDLS and CDR2 YYNGEE.